This TCR beta chain was recorded in a study of blood T cell repertoires in COVID-19. Overall study context: From the United States, Italy and Spain came samples of acute and convalescent COVID-19. PBMCs, B-cell-depleted T cells, or T cells were the source of the cDNA or gDNA that made up the material.

In the authors' workflow: How many nucleated cells were present was estimated from reference gene primer amplification. Assay used: immunoSEQ multiplex PCR; TCRdb lists only in-frame clones, some missing. D and trimming come from the DNA, and the V and J calls and clone size come from that table. The sample records some 250,000 clones, roughly 80% being singletons. V was pared by 5 bases and J by 3 bases, with 11 bases of the junction left unmatched. The CDR3 has 18 residues. From germline, CDR1 is LNHDA and CDR2 SQIVND (reference sequence). The sequenced sample consisted of peripheral blood. This receptor was identified in a woman in her sixties or seventies with active or convalescent COVID-19. This chain links TRBV19 with TRBJ2-1, with 12 bases identical to TRBD2. CDR3 sequence reads: CASSAGASGGASYNEQFF. The CDR3 region has the DNA TGTGCCAGTAGTGCCGGAGCTAGCGGGGGGGCCAGCTACAATGAGCAGTTCTTC.